The rows below give T cell receptor beta chains drawn from one sample of a study of blood T cell repertoires in COVID-19. Measured with immunoSEQ multiplex PCR; TCRdb has only the in-frame clones, and not every one. This sample carries around 280,000 clones, roughly 86% of them seen once, and the ten largest clones take 1% to 1.5%. Sequenced input: peripheral blood. The source is a man aged 65 to 85 with acute or convalescent COVID-19. Each CDR3 is given with its conserved first and last residue. A D gene is named only where the DNA matches it firmly. Clone size is shown for a subset of rows, as once, few, many or a class of expanded clone.

D gene: TRBD1; clone size: NA; J gene: TRBJ1-2; V gene: TRBV6-5; CDR3 DNA: TGTGCCAGCAAGGGGGGGGGACAGGGTTCCTATGGCTACACCTTC; CDR3 protein: CASKGGGQGSYGYTF
D gene: NA; clone size: NA; J gene: TRBJ2-7; V gene: TRBV7-2; CDR3 DNA: TGTGCCAGCAGTCGGGGAGATAGCTACGAGCAGTACTTC; CDR3 protein: CASSRGDSYEQYF
D gene: TRBD1; clone size: few; J gene: TRBJ1-4; V gene: TRBV3-1/TRBV3-2; CDR3 DNA: TGTGCCAGCAGCCGCCAGGGGGGTAATGAAAAACTGTTTTTT; CDR3 protein: CASSRQGGNEKLFF
D gene: NA; clone size: NA; J gene: TRBJ2-7; V gene: TRBV20-1; CDR3 DNA: TGCAGTGCTAGTACGGTACAGGGGGGGGACGAGCAGTACTTC; CDR3 protein: CSASTVQGGDEQYF
D gene: NA; clone size: NA; J gene: TRBJ2-7; V gene: TRBV28; CDR3 DNA: TGTGCCAGCAGTTTAACAGGGCGGGTCGAGCAGTACTTC; CDR3 protein: CASSLTGRVEQYF
D gene: TRBD1; clone size: NA; J gene: TRBJ1-2; V gene: TRBV27; CDR3 DNA: TGTGCCAGCAGTTTACGGGACAGCTATGGCTACACCTTC; CDR3 protein: CASSLRDSYGYTF
D gene: NA; clone size: NA; J gene: TRBJ2-7; V gene: TRBV7-8; CDR3 DNA: TGTGCCAGCAGCTATCGGGAAACCTACGAGCAGTACTTC; CDR3 protein: CASSYRETYEQYF
D gene: TRBD2; clone size: NA; J gene: TRBJ2-2; V gene: TRBV5-1; CDR3 DNA: TGCGCCAGCAGCTTGGCCGAGCGGGGGCTACACACCGGGGAGCTGTTTTTT; CDR3 protein: CASSLAERGLHTGELFF
D gene: NA; clone size: NA; J gene: TRBJ1-6; V gene: TRBV5-4; CDR3 DNA: TGTGCCAGCAGCTTGGGGGGGACAACCTATAATTCACCCCTCCACTTT; CDR3 protein: CASSLGGTTYNSPLHF
D gene: NA; clone size: NA; J gene: TRBJ1-2; V gene: TRBV30; CDR3 DNA: TGTGCCTGGAGTGTACAAGGGAGACATGGCTACACCTTC; CDR3 protein: CAWSVQGRHGYTF
D gene: NA; clone size: NA; J gene: TRBJ2-6; V gene: TRBV9; CDR3 DNA: TGTGCCAGCAGCGTAGGTCCGTTCCAGGGCTCTGGGGCCAACGTCCTGACTTTC; CDR3 protein: CASSVGPFQGSGANVLTF
D gene: TRBD2; clone size: NA; J gene: TRBJ2-7; V gene: TRBV19; CDR3 DNA: TGTGCCAGTAGTACGGGGGGTAGCGGATCCTACGAGCAGTACTTC; CDR3 protein: CASSTGGSGSYEQYF
D gene: NA; clone size: NA; J gene: TRBJ2-7; V gene: TRBV30; CDR3 DNA: TGTGCCTGGAGTGTGGGCCAGGGAACCTACGAGCAGTACTTC; CDR3 protein: CAWSVGQGTYEQYF
D gene: NA; clone size: NA; J gene: TRBJ2-3; V gene: TRBV19; CDR3 DNA: TGTGCCAGTATCGGGCGGGGCCCAGATACGCAGTATTTT; CDR3 protein: CASIGRGPDTQYF
D gene: TRBD1; clone size: NA; J gene: TRBJ1-5; V gene: TRBV6-2/TRBV6-3; CDR3 DNA: TGTGCCAGCAGCAGCCGACCCCCGACAGGGGGTGATCAGCCCCAGCATTTT; CDR3 protein: CASSSRPPTGGDQPQHF
D gene: TRBD1; clone size: NA; J gene: TRBJ2-7; V gene: TRBV6-2/TRBV6-3; CDR3 DNA: TGTGCCAGCAGTTACCCTTGGCCGGGACAGGGGGCCTACGAGCAGTACTTC; CDR3 protein: CASSYPWPGQGAYEQYF
D gene: NA; clone size: NA; J gene: TRBJ2-3; V gene: TRBV11-2; CDR3 DNA: TGTGCCAGCAGCTCGCAGGGATATACGCAGTATTTT; CDR3 protein: CASSSQGYTQYF
D gene: NA; clone size: NA; J gene: TRBJ1-2; V gene: TRBV24-1; CDR3 DNA: TGTGCCACCAGTGATTCCGCCCGGGGGAACTATGGCTACACCTTC; CDR3 protein: CATSDSARGNYGYTF
D gene: NA; clone size: few; J gene: TRBJ1-2; V gene: TRBV9; CDR3 DNA: TGTGCCAGCAGCGTAGACCAGTCACCCCATGGCTACACCTTC; CDR3 protein: CASSVDQSPHGYTF
D gene: NA; clone size: NA; J gene: TRBJ2-1; V gene: TRBV7-9; CDR3 DNA: TGTGCCAGCAGCTTAGTCGGCAGCGGAAATTACAATGAGCAGTTCTTC; CDR3 protein: CASSLVGSGNYNEQFF
D gene: NA; clone size: NA; J gene: TRBJ1-6; V gene: TRBV7-9; CDR3 DNA: TGTGCCAGCAGCCCCGCGCGCTCCTATAATTCACCCCTCCACTTT; CDR3 protein: CASSPARSYNSPLHF
D gene: NA; clone size: NA; J gene: TRBJ2-2; V gene: TRBV9; CDR3 DNA: TGTGCCAGCAGCGGACGCATAACAGGGTTTTCCGGGGAGCTGTTTTTT; CDR3 protein: CASSGRITGFSGELFF
D gene: TRBD2; clone size: NA; J gene: TRBJ2-5; V gene: TRBV28; CDR3 DNA: TGTGCCAGCAGAAGGGCGGGAGGGTACCAAGAGACCCAGTACTTC; CDR3 protein: CASRRAGGYQETQYF
D gene: TRBD1; clone size: NA; J gene: TRBJ2-1; V gene: TRBV5-1; CDR3 DNA: TGCGCCAGCAGGACAGGGGAAATATACAATGAGCAGTTCTTC; CDR3 protein: CASRTGEIYNEQFF
D gene: NA; clone size: NA; J gene: TRBJ1-1; V gene: TRBV3-1/TRBV3-2; CDR3 DNA: TGTGCCAGCAGCCAAGGAACGGTGAACACTGAAGCTTTCTTT; CDR3 protein: CASSQGTVNTEAFF
D gene: NA; clone size: NA; J gene: TRBJ2-5; V gene: TRBV20-1; CDR3 DNA: TGCAGTGCTAGAGGGCTAGAGACCCAGTACTTC; CDR3 protein: CSARGLETQYF
D gene: NA; clone size: NA; J gene: TRBJ2-1; V gene: TRBV5-4; CDR3 DNA: TGTGCCAGCAGCTCTGGGGCGTACAATGAGCAGTTCTTC; CDR3 protein: CASSSGAYNEQFF
D gene: NA; clone size: once; J gene: TRBJ2-5; V gene: TRBV4-3; CDR3 DNA: TGCGCCAGCAGCCAAGTAGATGGCAGGGCATCCCAAGAGACCCAGTACTTC; CDR3 protein: CASSQVDGRASQETQYF
D gene: NA; clone size: NA; J gene: TRBJ1-6; V gene: TRBV30; CDR3 DNA: TGTGCCTGGAGTGTCTCGGCAGCGCTCGCCCTCCACTTT; CDR3 protein: CAWSVSAALALHF
D gene: TRBD1; clone size: NA; J gene: TRBJ1-1; V gene: TRBV29-1; CDR3 DNA: TGCAGCGACAGACAGGGCGGCACTGAAGCTTTCTTT; CDR3 protein: CSDRQGGTEAFF
D gene: TRBD1; clone size: few; J gene: TRBJ1-4; V gene: TRBV5-4; CDR3 DNA: TGTGCCAGCAAGGAGGGGGCCCCCGGGGGAACTAATGAAAAACTGTTTTTT; CDR3 protein: CASKEGAPGGTNEKLFF
D gene: TRBD1; clone size: NA; J gene: TRBJ1-2; V gene: TRBV5-1; CDR3 DNA: TGCGCCAGCAGCACCCAGCCCACAGGGGGCGCATTCAGCTACACCTTC; CDR3 protein: CASSTQPTGGAFSYTF
D gene: TRBD1; clone size: NA; J gene: TRBJ1-2; V gene: TRBV14; CDR3 DNA: TGTGCCAGCAGCCATTTAACCTATGACCGGGACAGGGGGAACTATGGCTACACCTTC; CDR3 protein: CASSHLTYDRDRGNYGYTF
D gene: NA; clone size: NA; J gene: TRBJ1-1; V gene: TRBV25-1; CDR3 DNA: TGTGCCAGCAGTGAACTCGGCGGGGGAATGACTGAAGCTTTCTTT; CDR3 protein: CASSELGGGMTEAFF
D gene: NA; clone size: NA; J gene: TRBJ2-5; V gene: TRBV9; CDR3 DNA: TGTGCCAGCAGCGTAGCCGTAGAGGAGACCCAGTACTTC; CDR3 protein: CASSVAVEETQYF
D gene: NA; clone size: NA; J gene: TRBJ1-1; V gene: TRBV6-2/TRBV6-3; CDR3 DNA: TGTGCCAGCAGTTACTCCCGGAACACTGAAGCTTTCTTT; CDR3 protein: CASSYSRNTEAFF
D gene: TRBD2; clone size: NA; J gene: TRBJ2-1; V gene: TRBV6-4; CDR3 DNA: TGTGCCAGCAGACGGCTAGCGGGAGTGAGTGAGCAGTTCTTC; CDR3 protein: CASRRLAGVSEQFF
D gene: TRBD1; clone size: NA; J gene: TRBJ2-5; V gene: TRBV11-2; CDR3 DNA: TGTGCCAGCAGCTCGACAGGGGCGGAGACCCAGTACTTC; CDR3 protein: CASSSTGAETQYF
D gene: NA; clone size: once; J gene: TRBJ1-2; V gene: TRBV28; CDR3 DNA: TGTGCCAGCAGTTCACCCGCGGGAGGTCTGGCCTATGGCTACACCTTC; CDR3 protein: CASSSPAGGLAYGYTF
D gene: TRBD2; clone size: NA; J gene: TRBJ2-2; V gene: TRBV28; CDR3 DNA: TGTGCCCTAAGTAGCGGGACAAACACCGGGGAGCTGTTTTTT; CDR3 protein: CALSSGTNTGELFF
D gene: NA; clone size: once; J gene: TRBJ2-1; V gene: TRBV5-6; CDR3 DNA: TGTGCCAGCAGCTTGTCACCAGCGGGCTACAATGAGCAGTTCTTC; CDR3 protein: CASSLSPAGYNEQFF
D gene: NA; clone size: NA; J gene: TRBJ1-6; V gene: TRBV7-2; CDR3 DNA: TGTGCCAGCAGCTTTAGCTGGACAGTGACTAATTCACCCCTCCACTTT; CDR3 protein: CASSFSWTVTNSPLHF